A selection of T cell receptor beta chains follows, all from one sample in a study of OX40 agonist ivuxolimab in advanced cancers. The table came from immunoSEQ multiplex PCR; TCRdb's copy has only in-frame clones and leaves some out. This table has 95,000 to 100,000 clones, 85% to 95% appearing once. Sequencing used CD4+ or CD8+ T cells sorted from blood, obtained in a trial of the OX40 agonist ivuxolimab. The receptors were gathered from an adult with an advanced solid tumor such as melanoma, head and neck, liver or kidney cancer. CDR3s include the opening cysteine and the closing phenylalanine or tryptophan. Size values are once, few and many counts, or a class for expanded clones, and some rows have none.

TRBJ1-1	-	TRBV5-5	CASSFDQNTEAFF
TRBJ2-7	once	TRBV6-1	CASTRTVGEYEQYF
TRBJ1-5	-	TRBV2	CASSDQGNQPQHF
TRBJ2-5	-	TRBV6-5	CASSYGGTSFETQYF
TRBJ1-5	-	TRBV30	CAWSIRGGNQPQHF
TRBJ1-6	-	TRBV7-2	CASSFLDSPLHF
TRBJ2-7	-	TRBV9	CASSVEGNPYEQYF
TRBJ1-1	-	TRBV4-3	CASSQDRGGDGTEAFF
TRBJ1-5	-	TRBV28	CASSFIGTTKNQPQHF
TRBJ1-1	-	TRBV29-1	CSGYGFRTEAFF